This TCR beta chain came from a study of T and B cells in COVID-19 patients. At the level of the study: At median age around 31 years, recovered patients were younger than active-infection patients at more than 65.

Whole-study results and caveats: No sequencing was yet done of CD4+, regulatory or CD8+ subsets, or of SARS-CoV-2-responsive or tetramer+ sorted cells. Early severe-case samples and blood from mildly ill patients during symptoms were in short supply.

The CDR3 contains 13 residues. Per germline, CDR1 LGHNA and CDR2 YSLEER. This clonotype has just a few counts. Its cognate antigen is unknown. One end of the junction fails to match germline, which may point to a read error. Multiplex PCR with BIOMED2 TRB-A/B primer pools amplified TRB rearrangements. TCRdb processed the multiplex PCR reads anew with MiXCR; each CDR3 protein has one entry. The data contain over 7,000 distinct CDR3 sequences, about 23% of them singletons. Each TRB amplification used roughly 230-550 ng of genomic DNA from blood. The V call is TRBV4-3, the J call TRBJ2-7; tentative D call: TRBD2 (5 bases). The source of this sequence is a human donor who had recovered from COVID-19. Sequenced sample: blood. The CDR3 coding sequence is TGTGCCAGCAGCCAAGATAGAGGGTACGAGCAGTACTTC. The encoded protein is CASSQDRGYEQYF.